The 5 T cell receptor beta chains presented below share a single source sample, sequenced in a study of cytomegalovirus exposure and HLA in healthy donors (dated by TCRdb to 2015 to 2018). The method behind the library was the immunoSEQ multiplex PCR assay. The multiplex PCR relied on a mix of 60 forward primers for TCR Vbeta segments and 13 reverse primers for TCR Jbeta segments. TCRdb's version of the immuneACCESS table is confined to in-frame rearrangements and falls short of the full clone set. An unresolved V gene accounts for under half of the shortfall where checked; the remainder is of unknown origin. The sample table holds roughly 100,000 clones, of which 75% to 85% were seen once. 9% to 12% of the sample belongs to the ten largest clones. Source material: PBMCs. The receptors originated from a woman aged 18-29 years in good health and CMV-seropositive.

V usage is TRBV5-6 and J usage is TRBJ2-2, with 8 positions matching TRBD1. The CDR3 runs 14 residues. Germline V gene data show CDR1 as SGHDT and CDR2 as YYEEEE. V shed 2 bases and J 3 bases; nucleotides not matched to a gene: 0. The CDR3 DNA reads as TGTGCCAGCAGCTTACAGGGGGACACCGGGGAGCTGTTTTTT. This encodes CASSLQGDTGELFF.

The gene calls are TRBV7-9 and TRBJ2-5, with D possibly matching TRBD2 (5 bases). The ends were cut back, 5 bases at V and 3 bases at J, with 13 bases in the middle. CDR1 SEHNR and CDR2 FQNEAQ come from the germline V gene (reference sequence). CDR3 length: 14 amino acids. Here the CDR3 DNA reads TGTGCCAGCAGCCCAGGACGGGGAGAAGAGACCCAGTACTTC. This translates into CASSPGRGEETQYF.

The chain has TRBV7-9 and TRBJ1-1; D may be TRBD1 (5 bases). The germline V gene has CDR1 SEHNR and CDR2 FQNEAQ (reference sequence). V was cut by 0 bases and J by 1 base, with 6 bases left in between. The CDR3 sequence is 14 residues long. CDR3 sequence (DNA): TGTGCCAGCAGCTTAGCAGGGGAGAACACTGAAGCTTTCTTT. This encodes CASSLAGENTEAFF. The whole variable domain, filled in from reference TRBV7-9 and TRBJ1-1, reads DTGVSQNPRHKITKRGQNVTFRCDPISEHNRLYWYRQTLGQGPEFLTYFQNEAQLEKSRLLSDRFSAERPKGSFSTLEIQRTEQGDSAMYLCASSLAGENTEAFFGQGTRLTVV.

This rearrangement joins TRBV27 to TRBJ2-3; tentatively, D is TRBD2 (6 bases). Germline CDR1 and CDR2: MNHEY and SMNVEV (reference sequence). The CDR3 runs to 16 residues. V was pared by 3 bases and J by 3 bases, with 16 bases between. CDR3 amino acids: CASSFPTSGGTDTQYF. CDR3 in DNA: TGTGCCAGCAGTTTCCCAACCTCCGGGGGAACAGATACGCAGTATTTT.

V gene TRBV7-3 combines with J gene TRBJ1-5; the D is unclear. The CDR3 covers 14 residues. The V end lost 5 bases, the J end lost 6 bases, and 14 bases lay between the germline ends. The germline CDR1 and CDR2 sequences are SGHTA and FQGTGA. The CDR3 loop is CASSGKDRSQPQHF. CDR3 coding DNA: TGTGCCAGCAGCGGTAAGGATCGGAGTCAGCCCCAGCATTTT. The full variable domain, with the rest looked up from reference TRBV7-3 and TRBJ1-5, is GAGVSQTPSNKVTEKGKYVELRCDPISGHTALYWYRQSLGQGPEFLIYFQGTGAADDSGLPNDRFFAVRPEGSVSTLKIQRTERGDSAVYLCASSGKDRSQPQHFGDGTRLSIL.